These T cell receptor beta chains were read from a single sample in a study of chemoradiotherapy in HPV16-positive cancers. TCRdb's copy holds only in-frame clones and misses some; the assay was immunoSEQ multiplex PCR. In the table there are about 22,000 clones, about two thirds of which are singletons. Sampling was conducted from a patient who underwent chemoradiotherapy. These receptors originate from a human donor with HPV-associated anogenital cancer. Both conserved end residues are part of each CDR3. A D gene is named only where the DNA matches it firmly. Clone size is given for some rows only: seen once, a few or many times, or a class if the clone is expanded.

CSARFGIEAFF	TGCAGTGCTAGATTTGGAATTGAAGCTTTCTTT	TRBV20-1	TRBJ1-1	.	.	11
CASSILGARSNQPQHF	TGTGCCAGTAGTATATTGGGGGCGCGGAGCAATCAGCCCCAGCATTTT	TRBV19	TRBJ1-5	few	.	16
CASSDGRGRSYNSPLHF	TGTGCCAGCAGTGATGGGAGGGGCAGATCCTATAATTCACCCCTCCACTTT	TRBV6-1	TRBJ1-6	few	.	17
CASSEATSGVGQPQHF	TGTGCCAGCAGTGAAGCGACTTCAGGGGTGGGTCAGCCCCAGCATTTT	TRBV2	TRBJ1-5	.	.	16
CASSLRGGDLNTEAFF	TGTGCCAGCAGCTTGAGGGGGGGGGACCTGAACACTGAAGCTTTCTTT	TRBV7-8	TRBJ1-1	.	.	16
CASSYSVQVNSPLHF	TGTGCCAGCAGTTACTCGGTACAGGTTAATTCACCCCTCCACTTT	TRBV6-5	TRBJ1-6	.	.	15
CASSLGGYYGYTF	TGTGCCAGCAGTTTAGGGGGTTACTATGGCTACACCTTC	TRBV28	TRBJ1-2	.	.	13
CASSLRGHEAFF	TGTGCCAGCAGCTTAAGGGGACACGAAGCTTTCTTT	TRBV7-9	TRBJ1-1	.	.	12
CASSPRGVSYEQYF	TGTGCCAGCAGCCCGAGGGGGGTCTCCTACGAGCAGTACTTC	TRBV5-4	TRBJ2-7	.	.	14
CASSEREWGNEQFF	TGTGCCAGCAGCGAGCGGGAGTGGGGCAATGAGCAGTTCTTC	TRBV9	TRBJ2-1	once	TRBD2	14
CASSLAPSETGHEQYF	TGTGCCAGCAGCTTAGCCCCTAGCGAAACGGGGCACGAGCAGTACTTC	TRBV7-9	TRBJ2-7	.	.	16
CASSLDRGPTSTDTQYF	TGTGCCAGCAGTCTGGACAGGGGTCCAACTAGCACAGATACGCAGTATTTT	TRBV25-1	TRBJ2-3	.	TRBD1	17
CASSFSVTNTGELFF	TGTGCCAGCAGCTTTTCAGTCACCAACACCGGGGAGCTGTTTTTT	TRBV5-6	TRBJ2-2	.	.	15
CASRIRGPTDTQYF	TGTGCCAGCAGAATAAGGGGGCCCACAGATACGCAGTATTTT	TRBV18	TRBJ2-3	.	TRBD1	14
CASSSTQGSNQPQHF	TGTGCCAGCAGCTCCACCCAGGGAAGCAATCAGCCCCAGCATTTT	TRBV7-9	TRBJ1-5	.	.	15
CASSEGGQIYEQYF	TGTGCCAGCAGTGAAGGAGGGCAGATCTACGAGCAGTACTTC	TRBV6-1	TRBJ2-7	once	.	14
CASSGGQASGNTIYF	TGTGCCAGCTCGGGTGGACAAGCCTCTGGAAACACCATATATTTT	TRBV18	TRBJ1-3	.	.	15
CASSGGGGRGVTDTQYF	TGTGCCAGCAGCGGGGGAGGAGGCAGGGGGGTCACAGATACGCAGTATTTT	TRBV5-4	TRBJ2-3	once	.	17
CASSGTLGEQYF	TGTGCCAGCAGTGGGACCCTTGGCGAGCAGTACTTC	TRBV28	TRBJ2-7	.	.	12
CASSLEPNQPQHF	TGTGCCAGCAGCTTAGAACCTAATCAGCCCCAGCATTTT	TRBV11-2	TRBJ1-5	.	.	13
CAHGGSNTGELFF	TGTGCCCACGGGGGGTCGAACACCGGGGAGCTGTTTTTT	TRBV28	TRBJ2-2	.	TRBD2	13